This entry concerns a single T cell receptor (beta chain). Germline V lookup: CDR1 SGHDN, CDR2 FVKESK. With 3 bases removed from V and 0 bases from J, the gap between germline ends came to 11 bases. CDR3 length equals 15 residues. This record belongs to a study of blood T cell repertoires in COVID-19. Study-level background: In each case, the material was cDNA or gDNA derived from T cells, B-cell-depleted T cells, or PBMCs.

In the original analysis: By means of reference gene primer amplification, nucleated cell counts were estimated. The protocol was immunoSEQ multiplex PCR, while the TCRdb copy is restricted to in-frame clones and leaves out a portion. V and J calls and clone size are those listed in that table; D and trimming were worked out from the DNA. The table includes roughly 200,000 clones, approximately 89% detected once. Sequencing was done on a sample of PBMCs or T cells enriched from blood (not recorded which). The sequence was obtained from a woman aged 30 to 39 with acute COVID-19. The V gene is TRBV14, the J gene TRBJ1-2; D gene ambiguous. The CDR3 bases are TGTGCCAGCAGCCACCCGGGGAGTGCTAACTATGGCTACACCTTC. Encoded protein: CASSHPGSANYGYTF.